The next 15 T cell receptor beta chains were all read from a single sample in a study of blood T cell repertoires in COVID-19. Clones were sequenced by immunoSEQ multiplex PCR, and TCRdb holds only the in-frame ones, with some missing. The table records under 130,000 clones, roughly 87% of them present only once. The sequencing sample was made of peripheral blood. These receptors originate from a human donor in a cohort sampled during active COVID-19.

This clone was counted only a few times. The chain recombines TRBV16 with TRBJ1-6, with D maybe TRBD1 (6 bases). Germline V gene lookup returns CDR1 KGHSY and CDR2 FQNENV. V was shortened by 0 bases and J by 6 bases, with 12 bases between the two germline ends. The CDR3 loop spans 16 amino acids. This chain's CDR3 is CASSQSRGTFNSPLHF. The CDR3 DNA reads TGTGCCAGCAGCCAATCAAGGGGGACCTTTAATTCACCCCTCCACTTT.

V and J are TRBV9 and TRBJ1-3; no clear D. CDR3 length: 14 residues. In germline, CDR1 is SGDLS, CDR2 YYNGEE. Trimming left V 0 bases short and J 0 bases short, with 4 bases between. In nucleotides, the CDR3 is TGTGCCAGCAGCGTAGTCAGCTCTGGAAACACCATATATTTT. Translated, it gives CASSVVSSGNTIYF. Based on the CDR3 plus reference TRBV9 and TRBJ1-3, the full variable domain is DSGVTQTPKHLITATGQRVTLRCSPRSGDLSVYWYQQSLDQGLQFLIQYYNGEERAKGNILERFSAQQFPDLHSELNLSSLELGDSALYFCASSVVSSGNTIYFGEGSWLTVV.

The V gene is TRBV5-1, the J gene TRBJ1-2; 11 nucleotides match TRBD1. CDR1 SGHRS and CDR2 YFSETQ come from the germline V gene. The CDR3 runs to 15 residues. After removal of 4 bases from V and 5 bases from J, the junction contained 7 bases not matched to a gene. In nucleotides, the CDR3 is TGCGCCAGCAGCCCAGGAGGGACAGGGGGGTATGGCTACACCTTC. As protein: CASSPGGTGGYGYTF.

V is TRBV7-2 and J is TRBJ1-1; TRBD1 might be the D (5 bases). This CDR3 contains 14 residues. The V gene's germline CDR1 is SGHTA and CDR2 FQGNSA. The ends were cut back, 4 bases at V and 4 bases at J, with 13 bases in the middle. The CDR3: CASSSSQGSTEAFF. As DNA, the CDR3 is TGTGCCAGCAGCTCTTCCCAGGGAAGCACTGAAGCTTTCTTT.

V gene TRBV7-2 combines with J gene TRBJ1-6; 10 positions match TRBD1. Trimming removed 3 bases from V and 10 bases from J; junction bases left unmatched: 3. CDR1 is SGHTA and CDR2 is FQGNSA in the germline V gene. The CDR3 spans 14 residues. The CDR3 DNA follows: TGTGCCAGCAGCTTGACAGGGGGCCAATCACCCCTCCACTTT. Protein product: CASSLTGGQSPLHF.

This chain joins TRBV5-4 and TRBJ2-7; no clear D gene. The CDR3 runs 14 residues. Trimming left V 2 bases short and J 2 bases short, with 11 bases between. The germline gives CDR1 SGHNT, CDR2 YYREEE (reference sequence). The CDR3 is CASSLSYSPYEQYF. In DNA form, the CDR3 reads TGTGCCAGCAGCTTAAGTTACAGCCCCTACGAGCAGTACTTC.

The rearrangement uses TRBV5-6 and TRBJ2-7; D unresolved. The germline gives CDR1 SGHDT, CDR2 YYEEEE. The CDR3 has 13 residues. V gave up 0 bases and J gave up 4 bases, with 8 bases separating them. The CDR3 DNA sequence: TGTGCCAGCAGCTTGGTACTGGAGTACGAGCAGTACTTC. It is translated as CASSLVLEYEQYF.

The chain couples TRBV18 to TRBJ1-6; 10 bases line up with TRBD1. With 2 bases clipped from V and 7 bases from J, the junction kept 8 bases outside the gene matches. Per the germline V gene, CDR1 is KGHSH and CDR2 is LQKENI. The CDR3 extends over 17 amino acids. CDR3 sequence (DNA): TGTGCCAGCTCACCAGTTATGAGGACAGGGGGGAATTCACCCCTCCACTTT. It is translated as CASSPVMRTGGNSPLHF.

The V and J genes are TRBV6-6 and TRBJ1-1, with D hard to call. V shed 3 bases and J shed 0 bases, with 2 bases lying between them. Germline CDR1 and CDR2: MNHNY and SVGAGI (reference sequence). CDR3 length equals 12 residues. The CDR3 spells CASSYMNTEAFF. In DNA, the CDR3 is TGTGCCAGCAGTTATATGAACACTGAAGCTTTCTTT.

The chain employs TRBV18 and TRBJ1-1; unclear D gene. The CDR3 has 12 amino acids. V lost 5 bases to trimming and J lost 5 bases, with 9 bases between them. Germline V gives CDR1 KGHSH, CDR2 LQKENI. The CDR3 loop is CASSSSGTEAFF. CDR3 coding DNA: TGTGCCAGCTCATCATCAGGTACTGAAGCTTTCTTT.

In this sample, this clone turned up once. At one of its ends the junction is not consistent with the germline gene, which may arise from a read error. The chain recombines TRBV7-7 with TRBJ2-2; D might be TRBD1 (7 bases). Germline V gene sequence: CDR1 SSHAT, CDR2 FNYEAQ (reference sequence). The CDR3 is 14 amino acids. The CDR3 loop is CASRGAGNTGELFF. CDR3 sequence (DNA): TGTGCTAGCAGGGGGGCGGGGAACACCGGGGAGCTGTTTTTT.

In nucleotides, the CDR3 is TGTGCCAGCAGCCCAACCAGGGTGGGTGAAGCTTTCTTT. Protein sequence: CASSPTRVGEAFF. The chain carries TRBV21-1 and TRBJ1-1; the table gives TRBD1 as D, unverified against the DNA. TRBV21-1 is a known pseudogene. The CDR3 contains 13 residues.

The chain carries TRBV7-7 and TRBJ2-3, with 11 bases fitting TRBD2. The CDR3 covers 17 residues. Unmatched junction bases numbered 9, after V lost 5 bases and J lost 2 bases. CDR1 is SSHAT and CDR2 is FNYEAQ in the germline V gene (reference sequence). The CDR3 nucleotides read TGTGCCAGCAGCCCAACTAGCGGGGGCACCCTCACAGATACGCAGTATTTT. Translated, it gives CASSPTSGGTLTDTQYF.

Only one count was recorded for this clone. The J gene is TRBJ1-1, the V gene TRBV18; D not resolved. CDR3 length: 12 residues. Germline V lookup: CDR1 KGHSH, CDR2 LQKENI. The CDR3, as DNA: TGTGCTACGGCGCGGGGGAACACTGAAGCTTTCTTT. Its translation is CATARGNTEAFF.

The chain employs TRBV3-1 (or the pseudogene TRBV3-2) and TRBJ2-1; 13 bases fit TRBD2. Germline V gives CDR1 LGHDT, CDR2 YNNKEL (reference sequence). The CDR3 covers 22 residues. The junction had 16 bases not matched to a gene; V was cut back by 0 bases and J by 2 bases. The DNA for the CDR3 is TGTGCCAGCAGCCAAGATGACTCGGTACTAGCGGGGGGGCCGGGGCCCTACAATGAGCAGTTCTTC. Amino acids: CASSQDDSVLAGGPGPYNEQFF.